The T cell receptor beta chain under discussion was sequenced for a study of cytomegalovirus exposure and HLA in healthy donors. Study details: The 110 or so validation repertoires, a later analysis reported, used the same platform as the approximately 670 first-cohort repertoires.

TCRdb's copy holds only in-frame clones and misses some; the assay was immunoSEQ multiplex PCR. The sample includes 200,000 or so clones, almost 90% of them seen just once. Trimming left V 6 bases short and J 7 bases short, with 19 bases between. CDR1 MNHNY and CDR2 SVGAGI come from the germline V gene (reference sequence). The CDR3 totals 14 residues. This clone was seen just once. The target antigen is unknown. Study-wide points: Researchers catalogued approximately 170 TCR beta chains as cytomegalovirus-associated.

The TCR was taken from a woman under 30 in good health and CMV-seronegative. The chain is built from TRBV6-6 and TRBJ2-7; the D gene is possibly TRBD1 (5 bases). The sample comprised PBMCs. The CDR3: CASRVPDITEEQYF. The DNA of the CDR3 is TGTGCCAGCAGGGTACCGGACATTACGGAGGAGCAGTACTTC.